The rows below give T cell receptor beta chains drawn from one sample of a study of blood T cell repertoires in COVID-19. Produced via immunoSEQ multiplex PCR; TCRdb's table is partial and in-frame only. The sample has approximately 76,000 clones; roughly 90% are singletons. The sample consisted of peripheral blood. All receptors come from a man older than 75 in a cohort sampled during active COVID-19. Each CDR3 is given with its conserved first and last residue. Rows may omit the clone size; those that give it use once, few, many or a size class.

clone_size v_call cdr3_aa
NA TRBV18 CASSPVSGTDTQYF
NA TRBV28 CASVRGFGNTEAFF
NA TRBV11-2 CASSDTTGRRSSYNSPLHF
NA TRBV19 CASSPKGQGVAQYF
NA TRBV27 CASSFRLAGTPSTDTQYF
NA TRBV7-6 CASSFRATSVNNEQFF
NA TRBV5-1 CASSTGQPNTEAFF
NA TRBV5-1 CASSAGTGDQPQHF
once TRBV18 CASSVSRGSNQPQHF
NA TRBV11-2 CASTDRQGAGNSPLHF
NA TRBV28 CASSPPPGQATGGYTF
few TRBV7-6 CASSLADWDSGNTIYF
NA TRBV5-4 CASSPAGGSTDTQYF
NA TRBV25-1 CASRGSGTGGRGGYAF
NA TRBV6-5 CASSYFRGGNTIYF
NA TRBV9 CASSPTSGGQETQYF
NA TRBV5-4 CASSSGLWDSSSYNEQFF
NA TRBV29-1 CSVAGQSNYGYTF
NA TRBV18 CASSPGTSGSYNEQFF
once TRBV4-3 CASSQGLGQGGSNEQFF
NA TRBV10-3 CAIIDALLDRRRTEAFF
NA TRBV5-5 CASSLERQGSQPQHF
NA TRBV29-1 CSVSPGTGHNEQFF
few TRBV3-1/TRBV3-2 CASHPPGGNYGYTF
NA TRBV25-1 CASTYGPGQTDYGYTF
few TRBV27 CASSFGTRSSGNTIYF
NA TRBV24-1 CATSGAESTDTQYF
NA TRBV15 CATSRVGGNSYEQYF
NA TRBV7-2 CASSLVVRQVNQPQHF